This TCR beta chain was captured by sequencing in a study of CD8+CD57+ T cells in acquired aplastic anemia. General study findings and limits: Patients showed no significant difference from controls in CD8+ Simpson's diversity. Patients and controls turned out to have roughly 29 CD8+ CDR3 sequences in common.

V lost 3 bases and J lost 4, with 10 bases in between. The CDR3 sequence is 13 residues long. CDR1 and CDR2 (germline): SGHRS, YFSETQ. This clonotype was seen repeatedly, ten times or more. No antigen is known for it. The use of genomic DNA as template underpinned the TCR beta VDJ and CDR3 profiling. MiXCR was run by TCRdb on the reads, yielding one entry per CDR3 protein. This table has over 150,000 distinct CDR3 sequences, about 50% appearing once. Previously, flow cytometry had revealed CD8+CD57+ cell expansion in the patients chosen for sequencing. V gene TRBV5-1 combines with J gene TRBJ1-2, with a tentative D call TRBD1 (5 bases). Input material: sorted CD4+, CD8+, or CD8+CD57+ T cells (not recorded which) from PBMCs. This TCR was sampled from a human donor with aplastic anemia. The CDR3 coding sequence is TGCGCCAGCAGCTCTACAGGACGCTATGGCTACACCTTC. Residues: CASSSTGRYGYTF.